The rows below give T cell receptor beta chains drawn from one sample of a study of shared clonotypes between healthy human individuals. Repertoires were generated with immunoSEQ multiplex PCR, while TCRdb's copy carries only in-frame clones and drops some. The sample has about 2 million clones, roughly 95% seen once. Sample: naive CD8+ T cells sorted from blood. The receptors shown here come from a young man in good health. CDR3s include the opening cysteine and the closing phenylalanine or tryptophan. D genes are given only for firm matches. Part of the rows lack a size; the others show once, few, many or a class for expanded clones.

>-|TRBV10-1|once|TRBJ1-4
TGCGCCAGCAGTGACGGGAGCGTTAATGAAAAACTGTTTTTT
CASSDGSVNEKLFF
>-|TRBV9|few|TRBJ1-5
TGTGCCAGCAGCGTGGGGAAGCCCCAGCATTTT
CASSVGKPQHF
>-|TRBV6-5|-|TRBJ1-6
TGTGCCACCCGGGCGTCAGCCCATAATTCACCCCTCCACTTT
CATRASAHNSPLHF
>TRBD1|TRBV30|-|TRBJ1-2
TGTGCCTGGAGTACAGGGGGCAGCTATGGCTACACCTTC
CAWSTGGSYGYTF
>-|TRBV4-1|-|TRBJ2-5
TGCGCCAGCAGCCAAGAAGGGGGGTTGGAGACCCAGTACTTC
CASSQEGGLETQYF
>TRBD1|TRBV4-1|-|TRBJ1-4
TGCGCCAGCAGCCTGAGTCAGGGGGCAGGAGAAAAACTGTTTTTT
CASSLSQGAGEKLFF
>-|TRBV9|-|TRBJ2-3
TGTGCCAGCAGCGTTTCCGGTACGCAGTATTTT
CASSVSGTQYF
>-|TRBV2|once|TRBJ2-5
TGTGCCAGCAGGCTAGTCCCAGAGACCCAGTACTTC
CASRLVPETQYF
>-|TRBV6-4|-|TRBJ1-5
TGTGCCAGCAGTGACCGTCTGGGTCAGCCCCAGCATTTT
CASSDRLGQPQHF
>-|TRBV20-1|-|TRBJ2-7
TGCAGTGCCCCTGTCCCCTACGAGCAGTACTTC
CSAPVPYEQYF
>-|TRBV5-6|-|TRBJ1-4
TGTGCCAGCAGCTCCCGCGGGGAAATCATTTATGAAAAACTGTTTTTT
CASSSRGEIIYEKLFF
>TRBD1|TRBV7-9|once|TRBJ1-1
TGTGCCAGCAGCGAGGTGGGACAGAGGGGGAACACTGAAGCTTTCTTT
CASSEVGQRGNTEAFF
>-|TRBV4-3|-|TRBJ1-5
TGCGCCAGCAGCCAAGATCTCGGGGCCACGGAAGAAGATCAGCCCCAGCATTTT
CASSQDLGATEEDQPQHF
>TRBD2|TRBV4-3|-|TRBJ2-7
TGCGCCAGCAGCCAAGATTTCACTAGCGTGTACGAGCAGTACTTC
CASSQDFTSVYEQYF
>TRBD1|TRBV4-3|-|TRBJ2-7
TGCGCCAGCAGCCACGGACAGGGGGCGCGAGAGCAGTACTTC
CASSHGQGAREQYF
>-|TRBV5-6|-|TRBJ2-3
TGTGCCAGCAGCTTGAGGGGCGGAGATACGCAGTATTTT
CASSLRGGDTQYF
>TRBD1|TRBV5-6|-|TRBJ1-6
TGTGCCAGCAGCCTACAGGGGATATGGGATTCACCCCTCCACTTT
CASSLQGIWDSPLHF
>-|TRBV27|-|TRBJ1-4
TGTGCCAGCAGCCGAACCGGGCCCATGGGTGCAACTAATGAAAAACTGTTTTTT
CASSRTGPMGATNEKLFF
>TRBD1|TRBV5-1|-|TRBJ1-5
TGCGCCAGCAGCGTGGAGGGACAGCCGGCGGAGCCCCAGCATTTT
CASSVEGQPAEPQHF
>-|TRBV6-1|once|TRBJ1-5
TGTGCCAGCAGTGAAACGGGGCAGACAAATCAGCCCCAGCATTTT
CASSETGQTNQPQHF
>-|TRBV9|-|TRBJ1-3
TGTGCCAGCAGCACGGATGCAGGAAACACCATATATTTT
CASSTDAGNTIYF
>-|TRBV4-1|once|TRBJ1-2
TGCGCCAGCAGCCAAGTTCCGGCTTCTCGTCAAGGCTACACCTTC
CASSQVPASRQGYTF
>TRBD1|TRBV30|-|TRBJ2-7
TGTGCCTGGGACCCGGGACAGGGGTTCGAGCAGTACTTC
CAWDPGQGFEQYF